The T cell receptor (beta chain) described here comes from a study of control samples from healthy donors and cancer patients. TCRdb's copy holds only in-frame clones and misses some; the assay was immunoSEQ multiplex PCR. The table includes 55,000 to 80,000 clones, about 92% detected once. The CDR3 has 14 residues. Per the germline V gene, CDR1 is SGHRS and CDR2 is YFSETQ. The V end lost 4 bases, the J end lost 2 bases, and 13 bases lay between the germline ends. The receptor comes from a man between 60 and 70 years old with colorectal cancer. This sequence joins TRBV5-1 and TRBJ2-7, with D perhaps assigned TRBD1 or TRBD2 (5 bases each). What was sequenced was PBMCs. CDR3 sequence: CASSPRDGTYEQYF. The DNA of the CDR3 is TGCGCCAGCAGCCCACGGGACGGAACCTACGAGCAGTACTTC.